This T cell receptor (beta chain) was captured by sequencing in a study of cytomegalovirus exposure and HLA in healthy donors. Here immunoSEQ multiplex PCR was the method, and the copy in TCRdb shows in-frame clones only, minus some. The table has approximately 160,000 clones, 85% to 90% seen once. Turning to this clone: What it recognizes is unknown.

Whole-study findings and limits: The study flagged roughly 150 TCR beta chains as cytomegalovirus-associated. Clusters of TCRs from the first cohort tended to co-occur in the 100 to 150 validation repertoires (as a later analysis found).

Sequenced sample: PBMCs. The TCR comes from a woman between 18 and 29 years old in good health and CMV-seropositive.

CDR3 sequence (DNA): TGTGCCAGCAGCTCAGGGACTTCCTACGAGCAGTACTTC. Its protein is CASSSGTSYEQYF. The chain employs TRBV5-6 and TRBJ2-7; a possible D gene is TRBD2 (6 bases). V was shortened by 3 bases and J by 1 base, with 8 bases between the two germline ends. The CDR3 consists of 13 residues. CDR1 is SGHDT and CDR2 is YYEEEE in the germline V gene.